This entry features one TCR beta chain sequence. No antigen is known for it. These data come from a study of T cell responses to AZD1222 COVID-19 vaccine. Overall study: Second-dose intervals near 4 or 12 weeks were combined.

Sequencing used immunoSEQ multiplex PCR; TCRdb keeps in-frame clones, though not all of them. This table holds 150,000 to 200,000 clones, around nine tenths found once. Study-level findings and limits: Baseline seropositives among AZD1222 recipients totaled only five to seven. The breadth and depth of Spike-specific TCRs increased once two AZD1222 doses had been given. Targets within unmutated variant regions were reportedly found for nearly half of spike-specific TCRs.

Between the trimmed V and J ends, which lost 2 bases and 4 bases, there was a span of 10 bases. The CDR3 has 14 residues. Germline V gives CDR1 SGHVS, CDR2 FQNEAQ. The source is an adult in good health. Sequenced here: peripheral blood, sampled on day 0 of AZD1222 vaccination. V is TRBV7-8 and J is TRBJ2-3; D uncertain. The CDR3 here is CASSLSFGADTQYF. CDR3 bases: TGTGCCAGCAGCTTAAGTTTTGGGGCAGATACGCAGTATTTT.